This T cell receptor (beta chain) was sequenced for a study of STAT5B mutations in CD4+ large granular lymphocyte leukemia. Some clones are missing from TCRdb's copy, which holds only in-frame ones; the method was immunoSEQ multiplex PCR. This sample has under 40,000 clones; around three quarters occur once, and the top ten carry around 2.1%. This CDR3 contains 14 residues. Trimming pared 5 bases from V and 4 bases from J, leaving 15 bases between. Germline values: CDR1 SGHTA, CDR2 FQGNSA. Specimen: CD4+ T cells from blood buffy coats. The sequence came from a human donor in good health. V is TRBV7-2 and J is TRBJ2-7; tentative D call: TRBD1 (6 bases). In DNA form, the CDR3 reads TGTGCCAGCAGCATTTACAGGGATGGGTACGAGCAGTACTTC. Residues: CASSIYRDGYEQYF.